A single sample gave rise to the 14 T cell receptor beta chains below, sequenced in a study of T cell responses to AZD1222 COVID-19 vaccine (dated by TCRdb to the early 2020s). The time point label of this sample denotes: about 28 days (+/-7) after the second vaccine dose. The sample's treatment or condition label, in plain terms: meningococcal conjugate vaccine given as trial control. Libraries were built with the immunoSEQ multiplex PCR assay. TCRdb's version of the immuneACCESS table is confined to in-frame rearrangements and falls short of the full clone set. An unresolved V gene accounts for under half of the shortfall where checked; the remainder is of unknown origin. The sample table contains roughly 66,000 clones; only one count was recorded for more than 75% of them. About 5% of the sample lies in the top ten. The source material was peripheral blood, sampled 28 days after the second dose of the MenACWY control vaccine. The source is an adult who received the MenACWY meningococcal vaccine as a control.

The chain couples TRBV6-5 to TRBJ1-1; 7 bases match TRBD1. Trimming at V came to 6 bases and at J to 0 bases, leaving 4 bases not matched to a gene. Germline-derived CDR1 and CDR2 are MNHEY and SVGAGI. This CDR3 is 14 amino acids long. The CDR3 region has the DNA TGTGCCAGCAGGAGGGACAGCATGAACACTGAAGCTTTCTTT. This encodes CASRRDSMNTEAFF.

This clone has just one count. The chain combines TRBV3-1 (or the pseudogene TRBV3-2) with TRBJ2-7, with a possible D match to TRBD1 (5 bases). The CDR3 has 16 amino acids. Germline CDR1 LGHDT, CDR2 YNNKEL (reference sequence). V dropped 0 bases and J dropped 7 bases, with 19 bases sitting between them. The CDR3 is CASSQERGYRSVEQYF. CDR3 nucleotide sequence: TGTGCCAGCAGCCAAGAAAGAGGATACAGGTCGGTTGAGCAGTACTTC.

The genes are TRBV9 and TRBJ1-1; no definite D call. Looked up from germline, CDR1 is SGDLS and CDR2 is YYNGEE. This CDR3 is built from 15 residues. V was cut by 0 bases and J by 0 bases, with 9 bases left in between. CDR3 in amino acids: CASSVDGGVNTEAFF. The CDR3 DNA is TGTGCCAGCAGCGTAGACGGAGGAGTGAACACTGAAGCTTTCTTT.

By proportion, this clone is medium-sized. The chain joins TRBV6-5 to TRBJ1-6; D uncertain. The germline gives CDR1 MNHEY, CDR2 SVGAGI. The CDR3 has 15 residues. Deletions cut 10 bases from V and 0 bases from J, with 13 bases between. The CDR3 is CATSKDLSYNSPLHF. CDR3 sequence (DNA): TGTGCCACCAGCAAGGACCTCTCCTATAATTCACCCCTCCACTTT.

This rearrangement joins TRBV2 to TRBJ1-2; D is ambiguous. V was cut by 5 bases and J by 4 bases, with 8 bases left in between. CDR1 and CDR2 from the germline V gene are SNHLY and FYNNEI. The CDR3 extends over 12 amino acids. CDR3 amino acids: CASSRGSYGYTF. The DNA for the CDR3 is TGTGCCAGCAGTCGGGGTTCCTATGGCTACACCTTC.

This chain joins TRBV23-1 and TRBJ1-1; a weak D match, TRBD1 (5 bases). TRBV23-1 carries the ORF label, with uncertain function. Trimming pared 8 bases from V and 7 bases from J, leaving 17 bases between. The CDR3 is made up of 13 amino acids. The CDR3 loop reads CASGRDSLFEAFF. Here the CDR3 DNA reads TGCGCCAGCGGACGTGACAGTTTGTTTGAAGCTTTCTTT.

The genes are TRBV7-2 and TRBJ2-1; no firm D call. V was trimmed by 1 base and J by 3 bases, leaving 10 bases between them. The CDR3 extends over 15 amino acids. Germline-derived CDR1 and CDR2 are SGHTA and FQGNSA. The CDR3 here is CASSLVPQVYNEQFF. In DNA form, the CDR3 reads TGTGCCAGCAGCTTAGTGCCTCAAGTCTACAATGAGCAGTTCTTC.

V gene TRBV10-3 combines with J gene TRBJ2-7; TRBD2 agrees at 8 bases. The V segment lost 1 base and the J segment 0 bases; nucleotides outside the gene matches: 17. This CDR3 is built from 20 residues. Germline-derived CDR1 and CDR2 are ENHRY and SYGVKD. Here the CDR3 DNA reads TGTGCCATCAGTGAGTGGGACCCCGGGACTAGTTCCTCTGGCTCCTACGAGCAGTACTTC. This translates into CAISEWDPGTSSSGSYEQYF.

This clone was seen only once. V gene TRBV15 combines with J gene TRBJ2-1; 10 positions agree with TRBD2. CDR3 size: 15 residues. Germline assignment: CDR1 LNHNV and CDR2 YYDKDF (reference sequence). V lost 1 base, J lost 5 bases, and 2 bases stayed unmatched. The CDR3 nucleotides read TGTGCCACCAGCAGAGCACTAGCGGGGAACAATGAGCAGTTCTTC. Encoded protein: CATSRALAGNNEQFF. Looking up the rest from reference TRBV15 and TRBJ2-1 gives the full variable domain: DAMVIQNPRYQVTQFGKPVTLSCSQTLNHNVMYWYQQKSSQAPKLLFHYYDKDFNNEADTPDNFQSRRPNTSFCFLDIRSPGLGDTAMYLCATSRALAGNNEQFFGPGTRLTVL.

The J gene is TRBJ2-1, the V gene TRBV7-2; 7 bases fit TRBD2. The J segment lost 7 bases and the V segment lost 1 base, leaving 7 bases of the junction unmatched. The CDR3 totals 15 residues. Germline V gene lookup returns CDR1 SGHTA and CDR2 FQGNSA. CDR3 protein: CASSLGGRALNEQFF. CDR3 DNA sequence: TGTGCCAGCAGCTTAGGAGGGAGGGCCCTTAATGAGCAGTTCTTC. The full variable domain, rest sourced from reference TRBV7-2 and TRBJ2-1, is GAGVSQSPSNKVTEKGKDVELRCDPISGHTALYWYRQSLGQGLEFLIYFQGNSAPDKSGLPSDRFSAERTGGSVSTLTIQRTQQEDSAVYLCASSLGGRALNEQFFGPGTRLTVL.

V is TRBV11-2 and J is TRBJ2-2; D ambiguous. CDR3 length equals 14 residues. The V gene lost 0 bases and the J gene lost 1 base, with 3 bases spanning the gap. Germline V gene data show CDR1 as SGHAT and CDR2 as FQNNGV. The chain's CDR3 is CASSLDMNTGELFF. CDR3 sequence (DNA): TGTGCCAGCAGCTTAGACATGAACACCGGGGAGCTGTTTTTT.

The chain is built from TRBV4-1 and TRBJ2-5; 7 positions agree with TRBD1. Germline-derived CDR1 and CDR2 are MGHRA and YSYEKL. The CDR3 runs 17 residues. V shed 0 bases, J shed 2 bases, and the junction held 9 bases outside the gene matches. CDR3 loop: CASSQDRTTGEQETQYF. In nucleotides, the CDR3 is TGCGCCAGCAGCCAAGATAGGACAACAGGGGAACAAGAGACCCAGTACTTC.

V usage is TRBV6-4 and J usage is TRBJ2-5; 11 bases fit TRBD1. The germline CDR1 and CDR2 sequences are MRHNA and SNTAGT. The ends lost 1 base at V and 4 bases at J; junction bases unmatched: 11. The CDR3 totals 18 residues. For the CDR3, the DNA is TGTGCCAGCAGTGACTGGACAGGGGGCTACCGGGTGGGAGAGACCCAGTACTTC. It translates to CASSDWTGGYRVGETQYF.

This rearrangement joins TRBV3-1 (or the pseudogene TRBV3-2) to TRBJ2-2, with 8 bases fitting TRBD2. Unmatched junction bases numbered 9, after V lost 3 bases and J lost 3 bases. Germline CDR1 reads LGHDT; CDR2 reads YNNKEL (reference sequence). The CDR3 extends over 17 amino acids. The CDR3 here is CASSHLERGTYTGELFF. CDR3 DNA: TGTGCCAGCAGCCATTTGGAGCGGGGGACCTACACCGGGGAGCTGTTTTTT.